The entry below gives a single T cell receptor (beta chain) sequence along with its context. Time point: baseline, week 1 (first vaccination visit). Indicated treatment: pre-vaccination baseline after standard-of-care therapy. The assay was immunoSEQ multiplex PCR, and TCRdb's table has in-frame clones only and misses some. The table has about 38,000 clones, roughly 78% seen once. This entry belongs to a study of a mutant IDH1 vaccine in newly diagnosed glioma. Study-wide context: Patients previously underwent radiotherapy, temozolomide, or both, and most underwent both.

Germline values: CDR1 MNHNS, CDR2 SASEGT. V shed 1 base and J 2 bases; nucleotides not matched to a gene: 9. The CDR3 contains 17 residues. The V and J genes are TRBV6-1 and TRBJ2-7; TRBD1 matches at 9 bases. The origin of this receptor is a man aged 35-49 years with glioma. Some clones in this sample may be carry-over from other donors' samples. Sequencing used PBMCs, obtained from a glioma patient treated with radiotherapy, temozolomide or both. The CDR3 is CASSEGFGGDRAYEQYF. CDR3 DNA: TGTGCCAGCAGTGAAGGCTTTGGGGGGGACAGGGCCTACGAGCAGTACTTC.